Shown below are 23 T cell receptor beta chains from a single sample sequenced in a study of blood T cells in healthy people across ages. A second PCR of 7 to 11 cycles used a sample-barcoded 5' primer and a J-beta primer mix. A single record per CDR3 protein comes from TCRdb applying MiXCR to the 5' RACE reads. The sample yields about 1,800,000 distinct CDR3 sequences, roughly 27% seen once. The sequencing sample was made of blood. Every receptor here comes from a woman between 25 and 40 years old in good health.

This clonotype is a singleton in its sample. J is TRBJ2-5 and V is TRBV5-6; D is unresolved. The end of the DNA aligns better with TRBJ2-7, so the J call may be wrong. The CDR3 spans 14 residues. Germline values: CDR1 SGHDT, CDR2 YYEEEE. CDR3 sequence: CASSPGESFYEQYF. The CDR3 DNA reads as TGTGCCAGCAGTCCAGGAGAGTCTTTCTACGAGCAGTACTTC.

This clonotype was observed a handful of times. This sequence joins TRBV5-6 and TRBJ2-5; 7 bases agree with TRBD1. Trimming at V came to 4 bases and at J to 4 bases, leaving 10 bases not matched to a gene. The CDR3 is 15 amino acids. Germline V lookup: CDR1 SGHDT, CDR2 YYEEEE. The CDR3 sequence: CASSMGDRVRETQYF. The CDR3 DNA is TGTGCCAGCAGCATGGGAGACAGGGTCAGAGAGACCCAGTACTTC.

The V call is TRBV5-1, the J call TRBJ2-3; D may be TRBD2 (5 bases). Germline V gene lookup returns CDR1 SGHRS and CDR2 YFSETQ. Trimming shortened V by 8 bases and J by 2 bases, and 15 bases separated the two germline ends. The CDR3 consists of 14 residues. The CDR3 nucleotides are TGCGCCAGTCAGAGAGCGGACCCCACAGATACGCAGTATTTT. This sequence encodes CASQRADPTDTQYF.

The chain links TRBV12-3 or TRBV12-4 to TRBJ2-1, with 7 bases aligning to TRBD1. CDR3 size: 14 residues. The V gene end was trimmed by 11 bases and the J gene end by 14 bases; junction bases not matched to a gene: 21. DNA of the CDR3: TGTGCCGGCAACCGGGACAGCTTCTACAATGCAGAGTTCTTC. Protein sequence: CAGNRDSFYNAEFF.

The V call is TRBV6-1, the J call TRBJ2-1; 7 positions agree with TRBD2. The CDR3 has 15 residues. Germline lookup yields CDR1 MNHNS and CDR2 SASEGT. The junction had 7 bases not matched to a gene; V was cut back by 2 bases and J by 6 bases. CDR3 region: CASSEPGGRVNEQFF. DNA for the CDR3: TGTGCCAGCAGTGAACCGGGAGGTAGGGTCAATGAGCAGTTCTTC.

The sample holds a few counts of this clonotype. V gene TRBV12-3 or TRBV12-4 combines with J gene TRBJ1-1, with TRBD1 matching 8 bases. V dropped 5 bases and J dropped 0; count of bases not matched to a gene: 8. The CDR3 is 16 amino acids. In DNA form, the CDR3 reads TGTGCCAGCAGTGGTCCCGGGACAGGCATGAACACTGAAGCTTTCTTT. This codes for CASSGPGTGMNTEAFF.

This chain joins TRBV15 and TRBJ1-6, with D perhaps matching TRBD1 (5 bases). The V gene lost 0 bases and the J gene lost 4 bases, with 7 bases spanning the gap. This CDR3 is 15 amino acids long. Germline V gene data show CDR1 as LNHNV and CDR2 as YYDKDF (reference sequence). The CDR3 loop is CATSREGTYNSPLHF. CDR3 sequence (DNA): TGTGCCACCAGCAGAGAGGGGACGTATAATTCACCCCTCCACTTT.

In its sample, this clonotype was seen once. The chain couples TRBV30 to TRBJ1-2; D gene uncertain. The CDR3 loop spans 14 amino acids. Germline CDR1 and CDR2: GTSNPN and SVGIG (reference sequence). The V end lost 0 bases, the J end lost 8 bases, and 16 bases lay between the germline ends. The CDR3 sequence: CAWSVPDAKDGYTF. As DNA, the CDR3 is TGTGCCTGGAGTGTACCCGATGCCAAGGACGGCTACACCTTC.

In the case of this clonotype: Just one base apart from a much larger clone, this may be a read error. The rearrangement joins TRBV28 to TRBJ2-3; possibly TRBD1 for D (5 bases). The CDR3 runs 11 residues. CDR1 MDHEN and CDR2 SYDVKM come from the germline V gene. CDR3 protein: CTSSYRDTQYF. The CDR3 nucleotides are TGTACCAGCAGTTACAGGGATACGCAGTATTTT. The full variable domain, in which reference TRBV28 and TRBJ2-3 provide the parts outside the CDR3, is DVKVTQSSRYLVKRTGEKVFLECVQDMDHENMFWYRQDPGLGLRLIYFSYDVKMKEKGDIPEGYSVSREKKERFSLILESASTNQTSMYLCTSSYRDTQYFGPGTRLTVL.

This clonotype was seen more than once but under ten times. This chain joins TRBV11-2 and TRBJ2-4; D gene unclear. V was trimmed by 0 bases and J by 2 bases, leaving 8 bases between them. The CDR3 runs 15 residues. Germline loops: CDR1 SGHAT, CDR2 FQNNGV. The CDR3, as DNA: TGTGCCAGCAGCTTAGAATTTGGGACCAAAAACATTCAGTACTTC. Its protein product is CASSLEFGTKNIQYF. The variable domain in full, with the rest retrieved from reference TRBV11-2 and TRBJ2-4, is EAGVAQSPRYKIIEKRQSVAFWCNPISGHATLYWYQQILGQGPKLLIQFQNNGVVDDSQLPKDRFSAERLKGVDSTLKIQPAKLEDSAVYLCASSLEFGTKNIQYFGAGTRLSVL.

This clonotype was observed many times. The chain employs TRBV6-2 or TRBV6-3 and TRBJ2-1; 9 positions agree with TRBD1. The CDR3 length is 18 residues. After removal of 5 bases from V and 1 base from J, the junction contained 12 bases not matched to a gene. Per the germline V gene, CDR1 is MNHEY and CDR2 is SVGEGT. CDR3: CASSPGTGRGKSYNEQFF. As DNA, the CDR3 is TGTGCCAGCAGTCCCGGGACAGGGAGAGGGAAGTCCTACAATGAGCAGTTCTTC.

The chain uses TRBV7-7 and TRBJ2-6, with D tentatively TRBD1 or TRBD2 (5 bases each). This CDR3 is built from 18 residues. Trimming took off 1 base at V and 2 bases at J, with 15 bases between the two ends. The germline V gene encodes CDR1 SSHAT and CDR2 FNYEAQ (reference sequence). The CDR3 nucleotides read TGTGCCAGCAGCTTAGGGACCCATCAGGGAGCTGGGGCCAACGTCCTGACTTTC. Its translation: CASSLGTHQGAGANVLTF.

V and J are TRBV12-5 and TRBJ1-5; 7 bases align to TRBD1. Trimming took 6 bases from V and 6 from J; bases not matched to a gene: 8. Germline lookup yields CDR1 LGHNT and CDR2 FRNRAP. This CDR3 is built from 14 residues. The CDR3 sequence: CASGQDRVGQPQHF. CDR3 DNA: TGTGCTAGTGGCCAAGACAGGGTAGGTCAGCCCCAGCATTTT.

In this sample, this clonotype turned up many times. The CDR3 region is CAIRDGTSGSPYEQYF. In DNA form, the CDR3 reads TGTGCCATCAGGGACGGGACTAGCGGGAGTCCCTACGAGCAGTACTTC. This chain links TRBV10-3 with TRBJ2-7; 14 positions agree with TRBD2. The CDR3 runs 16 residues. Trimming removed 6 bases from V and 2 bases from J; junction bases left unmatched: 6. In germline, CDR1 is ENHRY, CDR2 SYGVKD.

The chain carries TRBV11-2 and TRBJ2-2; no clear D gene. The CDR3 spans 14 residues. Germline CDR1 and CDR2: SGHAT and FQNNGV. Trimming pared 3 bases from V and 3 bases from J, leaving 8 bases between. As DNA, the CDR3 is TGTGCCAGCAGCTTCTGGGAAGACACCGGGGAGCTGTTTTTT. As protein: CASSFWEDTGELFF.

The chain links TRBV27 to TRBJ2-7; TRBD1 might be the D (6 bases). Trimming cost V 6 bases and J 5 bases, with 17 bases left between them. Germline V gene sequence: CDR1 MNHEY, CDR2 SMNVEV (reference sequence). This CDR3 comprises 14 residues. CDR3 region: CASSHRERSNEQYF. In DNA, the CDR3 is TGTGCCAGCAGCCACAGGGAAAGGAGTAACGAGCAGTACTTC.

This clonotype was seen a handful of times. An end of the junction differs from the germline gene, which may be a read error. This chain links TRBV3-1 with TRBJ1-4, with D unclear. This CDR3 region has 14 residues. CDR1 is LGHDT, CDR2 YNNKEL, per germline (reference sequence). The CDR3 sequence: CASSHGSWNENLFF. The CDR3 region has the DNA TGTGCCAGCAGCCACGGGTCCTGGAATGAAAACCTGTTTTTT.

This chain uses TRBV5-1 with TRBJ2-7; D gene unclear. The CDR3 is made up of 13 amino acids. Germline V CDR1 and CDR2: SGHRS, YFSETQ. Trimming took off 3 bases at V and 6 bases at J, with 13 bases between the two ends. CDR3 residues: CASSSVTGLEQYF. The CDR3 DNA follows: TGCGCCAGCAGCTCTGTGACTGGGCTCGAGCAGTACTTC.

The chain joins TRBV27 to TRBJ2-7, with 8 bases aligning to TRBD1. The trim removed 8 bases at V and 3 bases at J, leaving 21 bases unmatched. Germline CDR1 MNHEY, CDR2 SMNVEV (reference sequence). The CDR3 loop spans 18 amino acids. The CDR3 region is CASGVRAPPGGFSYEQYF. CDR3 DNA sequence: TGTGCCAGCGGCGTAAGAGCCCCCCCAGGGGGCTTTAGCTACGAGCAGTACTTC.

This chain links TRBV28 with TRBJ2-5, with D possibly matching TRBD2 (5 bases). This CDR3 contains 15 residues. V was pared by 5 bases and J by 5 bases, with 18 bases between. CDR1 is MDHEN, CDR2 SYDVKM, per germline. The CDR3 region has the DNA TGTGCCAGCAGTCCGACTGGCGGGCTGAGCGAGACCCAGTACTTC. It specifies CASSPTGGLSETQYF.

The rearrangement uses TRBV11-2 and TRBJ2-1; 9 nucleotides line up with TRBD1. V gave up 2 bases and J gave up 5 bases; unmatched junction bases: 10. Germline V CDR1 and CDR2: SGHAT, FQNNGV. The CDR3 spans 17 residues. The CDR3 loop reads CASSLSLRQGVHNEQFF. For the CDR3, the DNA is TGTGCCAGCAGCTTATCTTTGAGACAGGGGGTCCACAATGAGCAGTTCTTC.

This clonotype was detected many times. The V and J genes are TRBV7-6 and TRBJ2-7; 16 bases align to TRBD2. Trimming cost V 4 bases and J 0 bases; bases outside gene matches: 6. Germline V gene sequence: CDR1 SGHVS, CDR2 FNYEAQ. The CDR3 covers 18 residues. The CDR3 reads CASSSSGTSGRDSYEQYF. The CDR3 DNA follows: TGTGCCAGCAGCTCGTCCGGGACTAGCGGGAGGGACTCCTACGAGCAGTACTTC.

This clonotype was seen many times. The rearrangement joins TRBV10-3 to TRBJ2-7; 7 positions agree with TRBD1. The CDR3 covers 14 residues. Germline V gene lookup returns CDR1 ENHRY and CDR2 SYGVKD. V lost 8 bases and J lost 0; bases outside the gene matches: 7. CDR3 DNA: TGTGCCATCGGCGGACAGGCTAGCTCCTACGAGCAGTACTTC. Its translation: CAIGGQASSYEQYF.